In this sample, the clone carrying this T cell receptor (beta chain) turned up many times. Its specificity is not known. The authors incorporated unique molecular identifiers into the TCR beta cDNA libraries. Some 500,000 cDNA molecules were obtained from roughly 1.1 to 9.2 million T cells. TCRdb called the PCR reads again in MiXCR, with one record for every CDR3 protein. The table records roughly 170,000 distinct CDR3 sequences, approximately 30% of them present only once. Trimming at V came to 4 bases and at J to 3 bases, leaving 6 bases not matched to a gene. Per the germline V gene, CDR1 is MDHEN and CDR2 is SYDVKM. The CDR3 spans 14 residues. These data are taken from a study of post-analysis software for immune sequencing data. Findings and limits, study-wide: A handful of TRBV segments were significantly more frequent in patients than in controls. TRBV5-6, TRBV5-1 and TRBV20-1 were among these segments. People with multiple sclerosis had a significantly lower normalized Chao1 diversity than controls did. Samples from one preparation batch, clustered by F measure, grouped strongly together.

The chain combines TRBV28 with TRBJ2-7, with 7 bases fitting TRBD1. The sequence came from a girl aged 5 to 17 with multiple sclerosis. Source material: blood. The CDR3 here is CASSSLRGHYEQYF. CDR3 sequence (DNA): TGTGCCAGCAGTTCTCTGAGGGGGCACTACGAGCAGTACTTC. The full variable domain, completed using reference TRBV28 and TRBJ2-7, is DVKVTQSSRYLVKRTGEKVFLECVQDMDHENMFWYRQDPGLGLRLIYFSYDVKMKEKGDIPEGYSVSREKKERFSLILESASTNQTSMYLCASSSLRGHYEQYFGPGTRLTVT.